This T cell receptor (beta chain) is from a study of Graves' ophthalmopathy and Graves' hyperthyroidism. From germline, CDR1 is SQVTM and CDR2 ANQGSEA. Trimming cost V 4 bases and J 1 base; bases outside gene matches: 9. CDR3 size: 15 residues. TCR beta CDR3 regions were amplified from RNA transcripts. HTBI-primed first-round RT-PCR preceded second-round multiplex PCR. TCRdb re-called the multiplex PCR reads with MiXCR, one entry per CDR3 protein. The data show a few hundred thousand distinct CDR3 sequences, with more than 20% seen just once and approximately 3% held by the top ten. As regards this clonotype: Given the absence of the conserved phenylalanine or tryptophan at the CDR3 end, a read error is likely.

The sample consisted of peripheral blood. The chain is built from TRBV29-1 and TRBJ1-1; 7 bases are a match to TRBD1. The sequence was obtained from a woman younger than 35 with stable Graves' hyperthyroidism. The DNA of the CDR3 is TGCAGCGTTGTTGTGGCAGGGGGTTGGAACACTGAAGCTTTCGTT. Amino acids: CSVVVAGGWNTEAFV.